The rows below give T cell receptor beta chains drawn from one sample of a study of CD8 T cells in ankylosing spondylitis. TCRdb re-called the 5' RACE reads with MiXCR, one entry per CDR3 protein. The sample lists around 150,000 distinct CDR3 sequences, about 7.3% occurring once. What was sequenced was blood, either unsorted or a sorted T cell fraction (not recorded which). These receptors all stem from a female donor with ankylosing spondylitis or in good health (not recorded which). CDR3s include the opening cysteine and the closing phenylalanine or tryptophan. Fields, in order: V gene, clone size, J gene, D gene, CDR3 protein, CDR3 DNA. D genes are given only for firm matches. Expanded clones get a size class; other rows say once, few or many, or leave the size out.

v_gene: TRBV19
abundance: NA
j_gene: TRBJ2-4
d_gene: TRBD1
CDR3aa: CASTGTGFENIQYF
CDR3nt: TGTGCCAGTACCGGGACAGGGTTCGAGAACATTCAGTACTTC

v_gene: TRBV6-5
abundance: many
j_gene: TRBJ1-5
d_gene: NA
CDR3aa: CASSSTRRGLQPQHF
CDR3nt: TGTGCCAGCAGTTCCACCCGGAGAGGACTCCAGCCCCAGCATTTT

v_gene: TRBV20-1
abundance: many
j_gene: TRBJ1-1
d_gene: TRBD1
CDR3aa: CSAREGGRGRTEAFF
CDR3nt: TGCAGTGCTAGAGAAGGTGGGAGGGGGCGAACTGAAGCTTTCTTT

v_gene: TRBV3-1
abundance: many
j_gene: TRBJ1-2
d_gene: NA
CDR3aa: CASSQVGAGYTF
CDR3nt: TGTGCCAGCAGCCAAGTAGGGGCCGGCTACACCTTC

v_gene: TRBV5-1
abundance: NA
j_gene: TRBJ2-3
d_gene: NA
CDR3aa: CASSSRDPLDTQYF
CDR3nt: TGCGCCAGCAGCTCCCGGGACCCCCTGGATACGCAGTATTTT

v_gene: TRBV28
abundance: many
j_gene: TRBJ2-1
d_gene: NA
CDR3aa: CASSPHRGGAYNEQFF
CDR3nt: TGTGCCAGCAGCCCTCACAGGGGGGGGGCCTACAATGAGCAGTTCTTC

v_gene: TRBV10-3
abundance: many
j_gene: TRBJ2-1
d_gene: TRBD2
CDR3aa: CAIKEASGGGQFF
CDR3nt: TGTGCCATCAAGGAGGCTAGCGGGGGGGGTCAGTTCTTC

v_gene: TRBV20-1
abundance: many
j_gene: TRBJ2-5
d_gene: NA
CDR3aa: CSARKGPDETQYF
CDR3nt: TGCAGTGCTAGAAAGGGGCCCGATGAGACCCAGTACTTC

v_gene: TRBV7-9
abundance: many
j_gene: TRBJ1-2
d_gene: TRBD1
CDR3aa: CASSLIAGGKGYTF
CDR3nt: TGTGCCAGCAGCCTCATAGCAGGGGGCAAAGGCTACACCTTC

v_gene: TRBV18
abundance: NA
j_gene: TRBJ2-1
d_gene: NA
CDR3aa: CASSPVGAPNSYNEQFF
CDR3nt: TGTGCCAGCTCACCAGTAGGGGCGCCAAACTCCTACAATGAGCAGTTCTTC

v_gene: TRBV29-1
abundance: many
j_gene: TRBJ1-2
d_gene: NA
CDR3aa: CSVEENYTF
CDR3nt: TGCAGCGTTGAAGAAAACTACACCTTC

v_gene: TRBV20-1
abundance: many
j_gene: TRBJ2-7
d_gene: NA
CDR3aa: CSARATTRAYEQYF
CDR3nt: TGCAGTGCTAGAGCAACCACCCGGGCCTACGAGCAGTACTTC

v_gene: TRBV21-1
abundance: many
j_gene: TRBJ1-5
d_gene: NA
CDR3aa: CASTGPSRNSNQPQHF
CDR3nt: TGTGCCAGCACGGGACCCAGCCGCAATAGCAATCAGCCCCAGCATTTT

v_gene: TRBV12-3/TRBV12-4
abundance: many
j_gene: TRBJ2-1
d_gene: TRBD2
CDR3aa: CASSSGGPYNEQFF
CDR3nt: TGTGCCAGCAGTAGCGGGGGGCCCTACAATGAGCAGTTCTTC

v_gene: TRBV4-1
abundance: many
j_gene: TRBJ1-6
d_gene: NA
CDR3aa: CASSQEGGPPLHF
CDR3nt: TGCGCCAGCAGCCAAGAAGGGGGACCACCCCTCCACTTT

v_gene: TRBV9
abundance: many
j_gene: TRBJ2-3
d_gene: TRBD2
CDR3aa: CASSARGTDTQYF
CDR3nt: TGTGCCAGCAGCGCGCGGGGGACAGATACGCAGTATTTT

v_gene: TRBV27
abundance: many
j_gene: TRBJ2-5
d_gene: NA
CDR3aa: CASRDYQETQYF
CDR3nt: TGTGCCAGCAGGGATTACCAAGAGACCCAGTACTTC

v_gene: TRBV4-2
abundance: many
j_gene: TRBJ2-4
d_gene: NA
CDR3aa: CASSQDLAAGQNYF
CDR3nt: TGTGCCAGCAGCCAAGATCTGGCCGCGGGACAGAACTACTTC

v_gene: TRBV7-2
abundance: many
j_gene: TRBJ2-7
d_gene: NA
CDR3aa: CASSLFSGIAEQYF
CDR3nt: TGTGCCAGCAGCTTATTTTCAGGGATCGCCGAGCAGTACTTC

v_gene: TRBV18
abundance: many
j_gene: TRBJ1-1
d_gene: TRBD1
CDR3aa: CASSLSWTGLNTEAFF
CDR3nt: TGTGCCAGCTCACTCTCCTGGACAGGCTTGAACACTGAAGCTTTCTTT

v_gene: TRBV20-1
abundance: NA
j_gene: TRBJ2-1
d_gene: TRBD2
CDR3aa: CSFRRGGSYNAQFF
CDR3nt: TGCAGTTTCCGCCGGGGGGGCTCCTACAATGCGCAGTTCTTC

v_gene: TRBV6-5
abundance: many
j_gene: TRBJ1-6
d_gene: TRBD1
CDR3aa: CASSYYRQGYNSPLHF
CDR3nt: TGTGCCAGCAGTTACTACCGACAGGGGTATAATTCACCCCTCCACTTT

v_gene: TRBV19
abundance: many
j_gene: TRBJ1-5
d_gene: TRBD1
CDR3aa: CASSIGQGVNQPQHF
CDR3nt: TGTGCCAGTAGTATAGGACAGGGAGTCAATCAGCCCCAGCATTTT

v_gene: TRBV28
abundance: many
j_gene: TRBJ2-3
d_gene: NA
CDR3aa: CASSFWTEATDTQYF
CDR3nt: TGTGCCAGCAGTTTTTGGACAGAAGCCACAGATACGCAGTATTTT

v_gene: TRBV10-3
abundance: many
j_gene: TRBJ2-5
d_gene: TRBD2
CDR3aa: CATARTSGGAQETQYF
CDR3nt: TGTGCCACCGCCAGGACTAGCGGGGGGGCCCAAGAGACCCAGTACTTC

v_gene: TRBV6-2/TRBV6-3
abundance: few
j_gene: TRBJ2-7
d_gene: NA
CDR3aa: CASTPTFRTYEQYF
CDR3nt: TGTGCCAGCACTCCGACATTTAGGACTTACGAGCAGTACTTC